What follows is one T cell receptor (beta chain) and its context. Its antigen is as yet unknown. The sample comes from a study of CD8 T cells in ankylosing spondylitis. Regarding the study as a whole: What appeared characteristic of ankylosing spondylitis blood was a TCR beta motif of under 10 highly homologous variants.

Generation of TCR beta libraries employed quantitative 5'-RACE incorporating molecular barcodes. TCRdb re-derived calls from the 5' RACE reads in MiXCR, one entry per CDR3 protein. Here the sample spans a few hundred thousand distinct CDR3 sequences, 18% being singletons. CDR3 length: 16 residues. Germline assignment: CDR1 MNHEY and CDR2 SVGAGI. Between the trimmed V and J ends, which lost 6 bases and 3 bases, there was a span of 17 bases. Sequencing was done on a sample of blood, either unsorted or a sorted T cell fraction (not recorded which). This TCR was sampled from a male donor with ankylosing spondylitis. This chain connects TRBV6-5 to TRBJ2-2, with D tentatively TRBD1 (6 bases). CDR3 residues: CASSYAWGPYTGELFF. The CDR3 region has the DNA TGTGCCAGCAGCTACGCTTGGGGGCCTTACACCGGGGAGCTGTTTTTT.